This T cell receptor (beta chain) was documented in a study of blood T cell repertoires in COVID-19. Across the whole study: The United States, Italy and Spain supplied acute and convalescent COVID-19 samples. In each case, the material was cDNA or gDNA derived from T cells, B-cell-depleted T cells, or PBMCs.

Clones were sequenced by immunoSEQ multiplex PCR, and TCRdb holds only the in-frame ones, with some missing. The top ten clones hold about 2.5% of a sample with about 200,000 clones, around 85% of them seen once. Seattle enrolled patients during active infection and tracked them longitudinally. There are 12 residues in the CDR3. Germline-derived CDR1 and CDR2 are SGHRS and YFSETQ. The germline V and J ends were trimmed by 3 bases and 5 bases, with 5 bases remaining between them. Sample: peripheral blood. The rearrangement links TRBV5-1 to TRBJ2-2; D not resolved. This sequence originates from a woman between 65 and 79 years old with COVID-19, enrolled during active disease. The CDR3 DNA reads TGCGCCAGCAGCTCCATTACCGGGGAGCTGTTTTTT. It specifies CASSSITGELFF.